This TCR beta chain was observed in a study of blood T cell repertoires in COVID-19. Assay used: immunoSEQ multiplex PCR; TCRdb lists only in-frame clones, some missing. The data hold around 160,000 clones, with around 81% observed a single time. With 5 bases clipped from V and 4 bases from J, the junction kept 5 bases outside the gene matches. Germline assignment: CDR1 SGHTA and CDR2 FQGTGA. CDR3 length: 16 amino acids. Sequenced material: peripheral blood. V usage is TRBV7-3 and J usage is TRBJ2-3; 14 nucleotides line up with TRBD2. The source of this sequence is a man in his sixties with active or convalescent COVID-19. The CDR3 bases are TGTGCCAGCAGCCCGGGACTAGCGGGAGCTGCAGATACGCAGTATTTT. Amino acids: CASSPGLAGAADTQYF.